This is a list of T cell receptor beta chains from one sample in a study of blood T cell repertoires in COVID-19. Clones were read by immunoSEQ multiplex PCR, and TCRdb kept only the in-frame ones, dropping some. The table records 65,000 to 95,000 clones, around 76% of them present only once. The sample comprised peripheral blood. Every receptor here comes from a human donor in a cohort sampled during active COVID-19. CDR3s include the opening cysteine and the closing phenylalanine or tryptophan. D genes are given only for firm matches. Size tells how often a clone was seen (once, few, many) or the class of an expanded clone, and some rows leave it out.

abundance: NA
j_gene: TRBJ1-2
v_gene: TRBV9
d_gene: TRBD1
CDR3nt: TGTGCCAGCAGCGCAATCGGGACAGGTTCTCCGAACTATGGCTACACCTTC
CDR3aa: CASSAIGTGSPNYGYTF

abundance: NA
j_gene: TRBJ1-1
v_gene: TRBV3-1/TRBV3-2
d_gene: NA
CDR3nt: TGTGCCGCCGGACCAGGGAGGGGTACTGAAGCTTTCTTT
CDR3aa: CAAGPGRGTEAFF

abundance: NA
j_gene: TRBJ1-5
v_gene: TRBV7-9
d_gene: NA
CDR3nt: TGTGCCAGCAACAATACATCAAGTATAGAAGGGGCTAGCAATCAGCCCCAGCATTTT
CDR3aa: CASNNTSSIEGASNQPQHF

abundance: few
j_gene: TRBJ2-7
v_gene: TRBV27
d_gene: NA
CDR3nt: TGTGCCAGCAGCCACAGGGCTGATTATTATCAGCAGTACTTC
CDR3aa: CASSHRADYYQQYF

abundance: NA
j_gene: TRBJ2-3
v_gene: TRBV10-3
d_gene: NA
CDR3nt: TGTGCCATCAGTGCCCTATCAGATACGCAGTATTTT
CDR3aa: CAISALSDTQYF

abundance: NA
j_gene: TRBJ1-4
v_gene: TRBV9
d_gene: NA
CDR3nt: TGTGCCAGCAGCCCTCGCCCCGACGGGGAAAAACTGTTTTTT
CDR3aa: CASSPRPDGEKLFF

abundance: NA
j_gene: TRBJ2-3
v_gene: TRBV7-9
d_gene: TRBD2
CDR3nt: TGTGCCAGCAGCTGGAGCGCGCGGGAGAGCCGCACAGATACGCAGTATTTT
CDR3aa: CASSWSARESRTDTQYF

abundance: NA
j_gene: TRBJ1-1
v_gene: TRBV18
d_gene: NA
CDR3nt: TGTGCCAGCTCACCCGACTCGAACACTGAAGCTTTCTTT
CDR3aa: CASSPDSNTEAFF

abundance: NA
j_gene: TRBJ1-6
v_gene: TRBV11-1
d_gene: TRBD1
CDR3nt: TGTGCCAGCAGCTTTGGGACAGGGTCTTCACCCCTCCACTTT
CDR3aa: CASSFGTGSSPLHF

abundance: NA
j_gene: TRBJ2-3
v_gene: TRBV10-3
d_gene: TRBD2
CDR3nt: TGTGCCATCAGTGAGGCACTAGCGGGGGGCACAGATACGCAGTATTTT
CDR3aa: CAISEALAGGTDTQYF

abundance: NA
j_gene: TRBJ1-1
v_gene: TRBV6-6
d_gene: NA
CDR3nt: TGTGCCAGCATAGGGGTGAGACCTGAAGCTTTCTTT
CDR3aa: CASIGVRPEAFF

abundance: NA
j_gene: TRBJ2-3
v_gene: TRBV5-1
d_gene: TRBD2
CDR3nt: TGCGCCAGCACCGCCCCTAGCGGGGGGGCCACAGATACGCAGTATTTT
CDR3aa: CASTAPSGGATDTQYF

abundance: once
j_gene: TRBJ2-1
v_gene: TRBV9
d_gene: TRBD2
CDR3nt: TGTGCCAGCAGCGGGACTAGCGGGGGGGCCTACAATGAGCAGTTCTTC
CDR3aa: CASSGTSGGAYNEQFF

abundance: few
j_gene: TRBJ1-1
v_gene: TRBV4-1
d_gene: NA
CDR3nt: TGCGCCAGCAGCTACAGAGAGATGAACACTGAAGCTTTCTTT
CDR3aa: CASSYREMNTEAFF

abundance: NA
j_gene: TRBJ2-1
v_gene: TRBV2
d_gene: NA
CDR3nt: TGTGCCAGCGGGCGGGTTAGTCATGAGCAGTTCTTC
CDR3aa: CASGRVSHEQFF

abundance: NA
j_gene: TRBJ1-5
v_gene: TRBV28
d_gene: NA
CDR3nt: TGTGCCAGCAGTTTAACAGGTTACAGCGGCAATCAGCCCCAGCATTTT
CDR3aa: CASSLTGYSGNQPQHF

abundance: NA
j_gene: TRBJ2-5
v_gene: TRBV21-1
d_gene: NA
CDR3nt: TGTGCCAGCAGCAAACCGGGGGCGGGGGGGTCGGAGACCCAGTACTTC
CDR3aa: CASSKPGAGGSETQYF

abundance: NA
j_gene: TRBJ2-7
v_gene: TRBV7-6
d_gene: NA
CDR3nt: TGTGCCAGCAGCGCCCTGGCAGGGACCTACGAGCAGTACTTC
CDR3aa: CASSALAGTYEQYF

abundance: once
j_gene: TRBJ2-1
v_gene: TRBV18
d_gene: NA
CDR3nt: TGTGCCAGCTCACTTTTCTTGGGCGGGGAAATGGACAATGAGCAGTTCTTC
CDR3aa: CASSLFLGGEMDNEQFF

abundance: once
j_gene: TRBJ2-2
v_gene: TRBV7-6
d_gene: NA
CDR3nt: TGTGCCAGCAGCTTAGAGGCGGGGGCCAACACCGGGGAGCTGTTTTTT
CDR3aa: CASSLEAGANTGELFF

abundance: NA
j_gene: TRBJ1-1
v_gene: TRBV5-1
d_gene: NA
CDR3nt: TGCGCCAGCAGCTTGGCCGCCAGTGAAGCTTTCTTT
CDR3aa: CASSLAASEAFF

abundance: NA
j_gene: TRBJ2-7
v_gene: TRBV24-1
d_gene: TRBD2
CDR3nt: TGTGCCACCAGTGATCCTAGCGGGGGGTCCTACGAGCAGTACTTC
CDR3aa: CATSDPSGGSYEQYF

abundance: NA
j_gene: TRBJ1-3
v_gene: TRBV11-2
d_gene: NA
CDR3nt: TGTGCCAGCAGCACTGTAGGGGCCCGGGCTGGAAACACCATATATTTT
CDR3aa: CASSTVGARAGNTIYF

abundance: NA
j_gene: TRBJ2-7
v_gene: TRBV27
d_gene: NA
CDR3nt: TGTGCCAGCGGCAGGGTAGGTACCTACGAGCAGTACTTC
CDR3aa: CASGRVGTYEQYF

abundance: few
j_gene: TRBJ1-1
v_gene: TRBV7-9
d_gene: NA
CDR3nt: TGTGCCAGCAGCAAAACAGGGCCCGACACTGAAGCTTTCTTT
CDR3aa: CASSKTGPDTEAFF

abundance: NA
j_gene: TRBJ2-5
v_gene: TRBV18
d_gene: NA
CDR3nt: TGTGCCAGCTCACTACAGACCCAAAGGGGAGAGACCCAGTACTTC
CDR3aa: CASSLQTQRGETQYF

abundance: NA
j_gene: TRBJ1-1
v_gene: TRBV19
d_gene: TRBD1
CDR3nt: TGTGCCAGTAGACTTTCCGGGACAGTGAACACTGAAGCTTTCTTT
CDR3aa: CASRLSGTVNTEAFF